Sequencing of this T cell receptor beta chain was carried out in a study of blood T cell repertoires in COVID-19. Study-wide context: PBMCs, B-cell-depleted T cells, or T cells provided the cDNA or gDNA that made up the material.

TCRdb keeps only in-frame clones here, not all; method: immunoSEQ multiplex PCR. The repertoire holds approximately 97,000 clones, with 90% as singletons. Trimming cost V 1 base and J 6 bases, with 12 bases left between them. Germline CDR1 reads MGHDK; CDR2 reads SYGVNS. CDR3 length equals 15 residues. The sequenced sample consisted of peripheral blood. The chain couples TRBV25-1 to TRBJ1-4; D call uncertain. The origin of this receptor is a man in his sixties with acute or convalescent COVID-19. The CDR3 nucleotides read TGTGCCAGCAGTGAATTCGTTAGCTTAGATGAAAAACTGTTTTTT. This sequence encodes CASSEFVSLDEKLFF.